The sample holds many counts of the clone carrying this T cell receptor beta chain. Its specificity is unknown. The source of the sample is a study of T cells in Graves' hyperthyroidism and ophthalmopathy. The patients, who ranged from 18 to 65 in age, presented with newly diagnosed hyperthyroidism lasting under 2 months. Fresh peripheral blood, 7.5 to 10 ml, was the source of the PBMCs. CDR1 is SGHKS and CDR2 is YYEKEE in the germline V gene (reference sequence). There are 15 residues in the CDR3. Losses at the gene ends were 4 bases for V and 5 bases for J; bases not matched to a gene: 8. Regarding the study as a whole: Most thyroid clonotypes with frequency above 0.001 were detected in blood.

It was RNA transcripts that yielded the amplified TCR beta CDR3 regions. The HTBI primer set served for first-round RT-PCR of the TCR CDR3. TCRdb used MiXCR to reprocess the multiplex PCR reads, holding one entry per CDR3 protein. This sample has a few hundred thousand distinct CDR3 sequences, with roughly an eighth found just once. Sequencing was performed on blood. The receptor was isolated from a woman between 18 and 29 years old with Graves' hyperthyroidism. V gene TRBV5-5 combines with J gene TRBJ2-3; 9 bases map to TRBD1. CDR3 sequence: CASSARTGVGDTQYF. Written as DNA, the CDR3 is TGTGCCAGCAGCGCCCGGACAGGGGTGGGAGATACGCAGTATTTT.